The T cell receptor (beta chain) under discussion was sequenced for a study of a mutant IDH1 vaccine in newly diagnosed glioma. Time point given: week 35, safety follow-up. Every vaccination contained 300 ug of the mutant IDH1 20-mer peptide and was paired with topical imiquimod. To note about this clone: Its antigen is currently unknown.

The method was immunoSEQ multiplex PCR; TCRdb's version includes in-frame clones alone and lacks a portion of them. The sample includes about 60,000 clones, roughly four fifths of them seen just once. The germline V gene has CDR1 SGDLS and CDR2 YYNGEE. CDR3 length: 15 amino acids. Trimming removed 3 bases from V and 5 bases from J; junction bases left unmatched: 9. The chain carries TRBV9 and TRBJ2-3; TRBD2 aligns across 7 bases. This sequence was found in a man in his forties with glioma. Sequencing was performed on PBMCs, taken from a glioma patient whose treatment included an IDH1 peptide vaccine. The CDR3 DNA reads TGTGCCAGCAGCGCGTCTAGCGGAGCCTTAGATACGCAGTATTTT. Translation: CASSASSGALDTQYF.